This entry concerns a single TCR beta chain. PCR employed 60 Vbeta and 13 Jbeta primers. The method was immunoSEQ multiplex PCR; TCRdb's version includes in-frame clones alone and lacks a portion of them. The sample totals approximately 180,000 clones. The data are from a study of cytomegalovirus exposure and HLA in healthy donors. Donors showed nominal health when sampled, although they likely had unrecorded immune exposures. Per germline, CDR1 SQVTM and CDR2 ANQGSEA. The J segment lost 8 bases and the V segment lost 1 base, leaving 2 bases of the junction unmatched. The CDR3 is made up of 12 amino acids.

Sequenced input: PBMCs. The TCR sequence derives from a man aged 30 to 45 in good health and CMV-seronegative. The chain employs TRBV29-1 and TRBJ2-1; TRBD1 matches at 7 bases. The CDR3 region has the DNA TGCAGCGTTGAAGGTGGGACAGATGAGCAGTTCTTC. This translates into CSVEGGTDEQFF.